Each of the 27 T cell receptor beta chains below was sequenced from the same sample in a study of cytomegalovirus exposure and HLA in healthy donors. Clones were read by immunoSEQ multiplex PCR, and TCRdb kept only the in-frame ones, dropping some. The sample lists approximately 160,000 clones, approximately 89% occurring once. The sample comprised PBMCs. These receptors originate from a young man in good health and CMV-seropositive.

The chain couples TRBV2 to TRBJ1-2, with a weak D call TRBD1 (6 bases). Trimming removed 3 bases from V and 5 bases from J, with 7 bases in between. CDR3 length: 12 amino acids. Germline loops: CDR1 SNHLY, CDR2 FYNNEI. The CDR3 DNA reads TGTGCCAGCAGTGAGGACAGATATGGCTACACCTTC. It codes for CASSEDRYGYTF.

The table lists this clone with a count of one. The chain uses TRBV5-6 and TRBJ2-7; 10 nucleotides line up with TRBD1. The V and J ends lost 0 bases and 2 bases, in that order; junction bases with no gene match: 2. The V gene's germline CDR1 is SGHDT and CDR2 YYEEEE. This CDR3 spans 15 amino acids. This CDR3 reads CASSLVGTGAYEQYF. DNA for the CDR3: TGTGCCAGCAGCTTGGTGGGGACAGGGGCCTACGAGCAGTACTTC.

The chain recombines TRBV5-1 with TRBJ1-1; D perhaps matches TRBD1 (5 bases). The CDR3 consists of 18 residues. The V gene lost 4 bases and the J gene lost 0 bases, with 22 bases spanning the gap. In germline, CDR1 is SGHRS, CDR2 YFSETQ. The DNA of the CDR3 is TGCGCCAGCAGCGTAGGGCAGGGTTTGGTCTTCATGAACACTGAAGCTTTCTTT. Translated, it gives CASSVGQGLVFMNTEAFF.

CDR3 nucleotide sequence: TGCGCCAGCAGCTTGGCGGCAGGGGAAGCTTTCTTT. This codes for CASSLAAGEAFF. This sequence joins TRBV5-1 and TRBJ1-1, with D possibly being TRBD1 (5 bases). The CDR3 is 12 residues long. The V end lost 0 bases, the J end lost 8 bases, and 8 bases lay between the germline ends. Germline V gene data show CDR1 as SGHRS and CDR2 as YFSETQ. Filled out from reference TRBV5-1 and TRBJ1-1, the complete variable domain reads KAGVTQTPRYLIKTRGQQVTLSCSPISGHRSVSWYQQTPGQGLQFLFEYFSETQRNKGNFPGRFSGRQFSNSRSEMNVSTLELGDSALYLCASSLAAGEAFFGQGTRLTVV.

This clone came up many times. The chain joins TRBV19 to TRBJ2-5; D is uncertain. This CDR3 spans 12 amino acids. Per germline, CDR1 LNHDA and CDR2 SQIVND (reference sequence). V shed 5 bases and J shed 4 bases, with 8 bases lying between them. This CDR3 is CASSRVGETQYF. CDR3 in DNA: TGTGCCAGTAGTCGGGTAGGAGAGACCCAGTACTTC. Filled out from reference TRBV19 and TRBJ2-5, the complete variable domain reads DGGITQSPKYLFRKEGQNVTLSCEQNLNHDAMYWYRQDPGQGLRLIYYSQIVNDFQKGDIAEGYSVSREKKESFPLTVTSAQKNPTAFYLCASSRVGETQYFGPGTRLLVL.

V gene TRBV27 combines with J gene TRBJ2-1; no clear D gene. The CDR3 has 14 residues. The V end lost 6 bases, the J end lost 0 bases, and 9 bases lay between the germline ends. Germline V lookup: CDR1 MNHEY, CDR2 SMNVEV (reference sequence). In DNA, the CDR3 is TGTGCCAGCAGGTGGCAGAACTCCTACAATGAGCAGTTCTTC. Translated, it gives CASRWQNSYNEQFF.

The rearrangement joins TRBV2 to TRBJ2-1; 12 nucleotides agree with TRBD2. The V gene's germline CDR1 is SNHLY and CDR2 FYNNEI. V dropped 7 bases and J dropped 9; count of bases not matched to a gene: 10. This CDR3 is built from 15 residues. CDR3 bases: TGTGCCAGCACCTGGGGTCCTAGCGGGAGGGGTGAGCAGTTCTTC. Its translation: CASTWGPSGRGEQFF.

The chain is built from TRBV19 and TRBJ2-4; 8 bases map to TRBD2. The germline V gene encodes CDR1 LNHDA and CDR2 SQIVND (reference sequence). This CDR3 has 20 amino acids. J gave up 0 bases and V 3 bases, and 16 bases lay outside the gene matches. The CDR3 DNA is TGTGCCAGTAGTATGAGGGCGGGAGGCCAAGTAGATCTAGCCAAAAACATTCAGTACTTC. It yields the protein CASSMRAGGQVDLAKNIQYF.

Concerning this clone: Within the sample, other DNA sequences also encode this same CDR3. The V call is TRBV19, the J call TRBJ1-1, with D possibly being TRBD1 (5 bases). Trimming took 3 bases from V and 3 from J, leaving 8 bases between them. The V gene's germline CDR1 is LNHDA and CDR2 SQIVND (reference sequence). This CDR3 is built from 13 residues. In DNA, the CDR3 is TGTGCCAGTAGTATCGACAGAGACACTGAAGCTTTCTTT. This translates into CASSIDRDTEAFF.

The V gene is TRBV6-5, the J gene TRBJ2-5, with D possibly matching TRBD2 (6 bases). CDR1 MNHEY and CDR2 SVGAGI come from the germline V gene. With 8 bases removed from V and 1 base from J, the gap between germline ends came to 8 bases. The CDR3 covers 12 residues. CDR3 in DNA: TGTGCCAGCGCGGGATCCCAAGAGACCCAGTACTTC. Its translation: CASAGSQETQYF.

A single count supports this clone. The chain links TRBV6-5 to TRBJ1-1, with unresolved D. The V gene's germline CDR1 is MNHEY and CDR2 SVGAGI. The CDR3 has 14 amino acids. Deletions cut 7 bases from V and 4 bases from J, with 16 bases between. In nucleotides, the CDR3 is TGTGCCAGCACTAGTCAAGAATCGGTCACTGAAGCTTTCTTT. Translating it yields CASTSQESVTEAFF.

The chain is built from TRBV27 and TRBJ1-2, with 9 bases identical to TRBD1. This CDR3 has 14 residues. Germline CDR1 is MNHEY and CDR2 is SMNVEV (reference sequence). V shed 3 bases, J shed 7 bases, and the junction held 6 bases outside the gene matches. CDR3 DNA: TGTGCCAGCAGTTTTGAGGGACAGGGTGGTGGCTACACCTTC. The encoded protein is CASSFEGQGGGYTF.

The CDR3 spells CASSSHRGKRNQPQHF. CDR3 nucleotides: TGTGCCAGCAGCTCCCACAGGGGAAAGCGCAATCAGCCCCAGCATTTT. The chain couples TRBV7-8 to TRBJ1-5; 7 bases align to TRBD1. CDR1 and CDR2 (germline): SGHVS, FQNEAQ. Unmatched junction bases numbered 8, after V lost 4 bases and J lost 2 bases. The CDR3 totals 16 residues.

CDR3 nucleotide sequence: TGTGCCAGTAGCGGGGGACTCATGGCGTACGAGCAGTACTTC. Its protein product is CASSGGLMAYEQYF. The chain combines TRBV19 with TRBJ2-7; maybe TRBD2 (6 bases). The CDR3 runs 14 residues. Germline CDR1 LNHDA, CDR2 SQIVND (reference sequence). Trimming shortened V by 6 bases and J by 4 bases, and 16 bases separated the two germline ends.

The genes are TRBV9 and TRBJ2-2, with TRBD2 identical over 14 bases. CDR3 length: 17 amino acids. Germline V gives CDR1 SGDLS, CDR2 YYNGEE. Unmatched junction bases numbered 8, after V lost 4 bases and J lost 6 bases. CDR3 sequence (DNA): TGTGCCAGCAGCCCCGACCAGGGACTAGCGGGAGCCGGGGAGCTGTTTTTT. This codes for CASSPDQGLAGAGELFF. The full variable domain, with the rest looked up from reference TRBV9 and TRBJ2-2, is DSGVTQTPKHLITATGQRVTLRCSPRSGDLSVYWYQQSLDQGLQFLIQYYNGEERAKGNILERFSAQQFPDLHSELNLSSLELGDSALYFCASSPDQGLAGAGELFFGEGSRLTVL.

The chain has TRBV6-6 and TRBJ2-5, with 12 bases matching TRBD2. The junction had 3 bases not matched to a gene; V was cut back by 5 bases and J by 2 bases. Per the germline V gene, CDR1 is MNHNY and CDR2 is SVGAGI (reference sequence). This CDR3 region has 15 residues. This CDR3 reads CASSILAGGQETQYF. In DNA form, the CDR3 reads TGTGCCAGCAGTATACTAGCGGGAGGACAAGAGACCCAGTACTTC.

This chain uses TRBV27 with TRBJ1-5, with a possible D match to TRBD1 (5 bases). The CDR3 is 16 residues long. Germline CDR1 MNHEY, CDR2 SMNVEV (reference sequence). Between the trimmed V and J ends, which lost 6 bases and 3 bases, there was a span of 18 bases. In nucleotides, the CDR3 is TGTGCCAGCAGGACATATTCTAGACAGCTCAATCAGCCCCAGCATTTT. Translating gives CASRTYSRQLNQPQHF.

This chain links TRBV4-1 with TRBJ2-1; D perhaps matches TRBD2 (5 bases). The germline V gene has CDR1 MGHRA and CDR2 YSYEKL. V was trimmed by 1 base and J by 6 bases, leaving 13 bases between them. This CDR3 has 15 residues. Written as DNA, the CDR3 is TGCGCCAGCAGCCAAGGTCTAGCAACCGGCAATGAGCAGTTCTTC. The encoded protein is CASSQGLATGNEQFF.

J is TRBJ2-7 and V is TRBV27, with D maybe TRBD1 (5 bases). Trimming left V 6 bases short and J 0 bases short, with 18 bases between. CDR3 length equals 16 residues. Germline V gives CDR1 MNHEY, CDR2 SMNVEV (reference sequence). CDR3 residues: CASRFGAVDNSYEQYF. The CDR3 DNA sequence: TGTGCCAGCAGATTTGGGGCCGTAGACAACTCCTACGAGCAGTACTTC.

The CDR3 is CASRPTPGTAYNEQFF. Written as DNA, the CDR3 is TGTGCCAGCAGACCTACACCCGGGACAGCCTACAATGAGCAGTTCTTC. The chain employs TRBV27 and TRBJ2-1; 7 nucleotides align to TRBD1. The CDR3 consists of 16 residues. The V segment lost 6 bases and the J segment 2 bases; nucleotides outside the gene matches: 10. CDR1 and CDR2 (germline): MNHEY, SMNVEV (reference sequence).

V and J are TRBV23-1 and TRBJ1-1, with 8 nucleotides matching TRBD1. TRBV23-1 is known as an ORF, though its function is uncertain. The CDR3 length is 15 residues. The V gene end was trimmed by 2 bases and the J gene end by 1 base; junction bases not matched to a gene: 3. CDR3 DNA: TGCGCCAGCAGTCAACCTGGGACAGGGAACACTGAAGCTTTCTTT. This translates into CASSQPGTGNTEAFF.

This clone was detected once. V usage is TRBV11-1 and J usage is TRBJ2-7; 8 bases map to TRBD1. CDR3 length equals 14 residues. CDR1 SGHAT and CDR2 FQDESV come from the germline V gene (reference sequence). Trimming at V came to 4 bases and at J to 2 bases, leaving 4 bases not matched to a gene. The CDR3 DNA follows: TGTGCCAGCAGCTGGGACAGGCCTACCTACGAGCAGTACTTC. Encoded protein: CASSWDRPTYEQYF. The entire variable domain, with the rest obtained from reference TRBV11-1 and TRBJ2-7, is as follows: EAEVAQSPRYKITEKSQAVAFWCDPISGHATLYWYRQILGQGPELLVQFQDESVVDDSQLPKDRFSAERLKGVDSTLKIQPAELGDSAMYLCASSWDRPTYEQYFGPGTRLTVT.

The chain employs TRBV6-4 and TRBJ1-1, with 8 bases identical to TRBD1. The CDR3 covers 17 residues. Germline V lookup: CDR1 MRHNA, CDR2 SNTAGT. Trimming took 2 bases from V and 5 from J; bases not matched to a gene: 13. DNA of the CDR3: TGTGCCAGCAGTGACCTGACCAAACAGGGGGAAAGGACTGAAGCTTTCTTT. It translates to CASSDLTKQGERTEAFF.

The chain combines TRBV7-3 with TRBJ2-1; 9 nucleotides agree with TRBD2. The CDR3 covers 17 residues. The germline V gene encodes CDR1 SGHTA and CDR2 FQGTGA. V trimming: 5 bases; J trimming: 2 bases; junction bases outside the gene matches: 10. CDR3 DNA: TGTGCCAGCAGCACAAACGCCGCTAGCGGGGCCTACAATGAGCAGTTCTTC. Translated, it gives CASSTNAASGAYNEQFF.

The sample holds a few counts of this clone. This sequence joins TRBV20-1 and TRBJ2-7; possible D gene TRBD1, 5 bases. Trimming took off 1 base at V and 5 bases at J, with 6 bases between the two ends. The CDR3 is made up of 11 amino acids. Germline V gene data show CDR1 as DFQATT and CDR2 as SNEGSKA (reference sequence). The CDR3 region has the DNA TGCAGTGCTAGAGCCAGGGACGAGCAGTACTTC. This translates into CSARARDEQYF.

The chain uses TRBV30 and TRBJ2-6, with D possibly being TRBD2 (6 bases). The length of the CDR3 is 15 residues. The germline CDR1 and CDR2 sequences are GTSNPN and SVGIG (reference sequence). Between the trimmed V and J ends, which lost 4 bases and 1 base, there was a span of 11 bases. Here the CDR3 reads CAWTREVSGANVLTF. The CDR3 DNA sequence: TGTGCCTGGACCAGGGAGGTTTCTGGGGCCAACGTCCTGACTTTC.

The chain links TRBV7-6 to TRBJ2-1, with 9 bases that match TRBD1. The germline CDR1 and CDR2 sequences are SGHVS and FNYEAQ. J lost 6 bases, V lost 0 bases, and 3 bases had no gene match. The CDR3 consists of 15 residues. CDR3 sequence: CASSLAETGGNEQFF. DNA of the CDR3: TGTGCCAGCAGCTTAGCCGAGACAGGGGGCAATGAGCAGTTCTTC.